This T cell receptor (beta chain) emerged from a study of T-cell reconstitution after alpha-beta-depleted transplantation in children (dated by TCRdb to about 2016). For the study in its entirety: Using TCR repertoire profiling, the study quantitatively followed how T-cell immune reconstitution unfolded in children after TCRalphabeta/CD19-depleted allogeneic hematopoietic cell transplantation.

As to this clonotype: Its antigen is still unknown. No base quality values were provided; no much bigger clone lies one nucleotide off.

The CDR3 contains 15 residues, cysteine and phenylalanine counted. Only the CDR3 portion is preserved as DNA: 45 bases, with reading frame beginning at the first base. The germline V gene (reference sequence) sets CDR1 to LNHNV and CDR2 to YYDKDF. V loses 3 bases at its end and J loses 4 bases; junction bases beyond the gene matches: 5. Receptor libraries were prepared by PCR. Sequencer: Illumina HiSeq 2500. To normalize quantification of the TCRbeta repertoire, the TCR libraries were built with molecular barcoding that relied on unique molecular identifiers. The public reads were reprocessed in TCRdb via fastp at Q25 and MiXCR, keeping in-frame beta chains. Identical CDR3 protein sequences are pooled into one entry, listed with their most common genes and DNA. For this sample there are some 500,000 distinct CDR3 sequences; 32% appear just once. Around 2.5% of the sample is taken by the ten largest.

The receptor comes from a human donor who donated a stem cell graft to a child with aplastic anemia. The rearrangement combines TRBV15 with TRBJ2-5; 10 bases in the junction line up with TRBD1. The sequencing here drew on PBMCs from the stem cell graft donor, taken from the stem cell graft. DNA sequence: TGTGCCACCAGCAGGACCCGACAGGGGGCAGAGACCCAGTACTTC. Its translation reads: CATSRTRQGAETQYF.